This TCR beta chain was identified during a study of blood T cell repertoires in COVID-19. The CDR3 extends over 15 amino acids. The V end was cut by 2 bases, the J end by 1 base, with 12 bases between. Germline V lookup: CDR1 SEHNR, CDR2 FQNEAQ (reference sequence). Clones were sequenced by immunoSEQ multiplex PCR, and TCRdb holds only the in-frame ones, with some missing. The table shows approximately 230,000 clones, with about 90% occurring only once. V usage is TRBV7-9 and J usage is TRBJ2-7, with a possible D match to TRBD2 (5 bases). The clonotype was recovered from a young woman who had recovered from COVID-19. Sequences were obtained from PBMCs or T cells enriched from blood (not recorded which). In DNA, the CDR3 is TGTGCCAGCAGCTTACCCCCCGGGAATTCCTACGAGCAGTACTTC. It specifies CASSLPPGNSYEQYF.